The 27 T cell receptor beta chains below all came from one sample that was sequenced in a study of response to subunit inactivated influenza vaccine. TCRdb re-derived calls from the RT-PCR reads in MiXCR, one entry per CDR3 protein. In the table there are about 650,000 distinct CDR3 sequences, 12% to 15% of which are singletons. The sequencing here drew on PBMCs from blood, taken approximately 15 days before vaccination. All receptors come from a man between 50 and 59 years old who received an inactivated influenza vaccine.

This clonotype came up a few times. This rearrangement joins TRBV5-1 to TRBJ2-1, with D perhaps TRBD1 (5 bases). Germline assignment: CDR1 SGHRS and CDR2 YFSETQ. V lost 1 base and J lost 5, with 13 bases in between. This CDR3 region has 15 residues. In DNA form, the CDR3 reads TGCGCCAGCAGCTTGCACGGACAACCGAACAATGAGCAGTTCTTC. Translated: CASSLHGQPNNEQFF.

CDR3 amino acids: CSARQGLGLETQYF. DNA for the CDR3: TGCAGTGCTAGACAGGGACTAGGGTTGGAGACCCAGTACTTC. This chain uses TRBV20-1 with TRBJ2-5, with TRBD2 matching 8 bases. The germline CDR1 and CDR2 sequences are DFQATT and SNEGSKA (reference sequence). The CDR3 is made up of 14 amino acids. Trimming removed 2 bases from V and 5 bases from J; junction bases left unmatched: 7.

The sample holds a few counts of this clonotype. The chain has TRBV5-6 and TRBJ2-7, with D unresolved. Per the germline V gene, CDR1 is SGHDT and CDR2 is YYEEEE. The CDR3 covers 13 residues. V lost 4 bases and J lost 2, with 10 bases in between. CDR3 nucleotide sequence: TGTGCCAGCAGCCAGACGGTTGCCTACGAGCAGTACTTC. Protein sequence: CASSQTVAYEQYF. The whole variable domain, filled in from reference TRBV5-6 and TRBJ2-7, reads DAGVTQSPTHLIKTRGQQVTLRCSPKSGHDTVSWYQQALGQGPQFIFQYYEEEERQRGNFPDRFSGHQFPNYSSELNVNALLLGDSALYLCASSQTVAYEQYFGPGTRLTVT.

V is TRBV11-2 and J is TRBJ2-1, with 14 bases matching TRBD2. Germline V gene sequence: CDR1 SGHAT, CDR2 FQNNGV. J lost 7 bases, V lost 4 bases, and 6 bases had no gene match. This CDR3 has 16 residues. CDR3 DNA: TGTGCCAGCAGCTCCTTTGGGACTAGCGGGAGAAATGAGCAGTTCTTC. Translated, it gives CASSSFGTSGRNEQFF.

A few counts support this clonotype. The chain combines TRBV13 with TRBJ2-7; D tentatively fits TRBD1 or TRBD2 (5 bases each). CDR3 length equals 16 residues. Trimming pared 5 bases from V and 5 bases from J, leaving 22 bases between. CDR1 and CDR2 (germline): PRHDT, FYEKMQ (reference sequence). CDR3: CASSDTSGGSLHEQYF. The CDR3 DNA reads as TGTGCCAGCAGCGACACCTCTGGGGGTTCGTTACACGAGCAGTACTTC. The full variable domain, with the rest looked up from reference TRBV13 and TRBJ2-7, is AAGVIQSPRHLIKEKRETATLKCYPIPRHDTVYWYQQGPGQDPQFLISFYEKMQSDKGSIPDRFSAQQFSDYHSELNMSSLELGDSALYFCASSDTSGGSLHEQYFGPGTRLTVT.

The chain joins TRBV11-2 to TRBJ2-3; no definite D call. Germline V CDR1 and CDR2: SGHAT, FQNNGV. V dropped 4 bases and J dropped 2 bases, with 13 bases sitting between them. The CDR3 runs 15 residues. The CDR3 spells CASSSAGQTTDTQYF. DNA for the CDR3: TGTGCCAGCAGCTCGGCTGGGCAGACCACAGATACGCAGTATTTT.

The chain links TRBV6-1 to TRBJ2-5, with 7 nucleotides matching TRBD1. CDR1 and CDR2 (germline): MNHNS, SASEGT. CDR3 length equals 15 residues. The V and J ends lost 0 bases and 5 bases, in that order; junction bases with no gene match: 6. Written as DNA, the CDR3 is TGTGCCAGCAGTGAAGCGGTAACAGGGGTCGAGACCCAGTACTTC. This sequence encodes CASSEAVTGVETQYF.

This clonotype occurred a few times. This CDR3 is CASSKGLAAWDTQYF. CDR3 in DNA: TGTGCCAGCAGCAAGGGACTAGCGGCCTGGGATACGCAGTATTTT. The chain employs TRBV7-2 and TRBJ2-3, with TRBD2 matching over 11 bases. The germline V gene encodes CDR1 SGHTA and CDR2 FQGNSA. The CDR3 covers 15 residues. Trimming cost V 5 bases and J 6 bases; bases outside gene matches: 7.

This clonotype was recorded at least ten times. The J gene is TRBJ1-5, the V gene TRBV7-2; 8 bases are shared with TRBD1. After removal of 5 bases from V and 7 bases from J, the junction contained 4 bases not matched to a gene. The CDR3 extends over 13 amino acids. The germline gives CDR1 SGHTA, CDR2 FQGNSA. The CDR3 sequence is CASSAGQGQPQHF. DNA of the CDR3: TGTGCCAGCAGCGCCGGACAGGGCCAGCCCCAGCATTTT.

This clonotype was picked up a small number of times. J is TRBJ2-1 and V is TRBV9; TRBD2 agrees at 14 bases. The CDR3 totals 17 residues. Germline values: CDR1 SGDLS, CDR2 YYNGEE. V trimming: 4 bases; J trimming: 8 bases; junction bases outside the gene matches: 11. The CDR3 spells CASSNGFGLAGGDEQFF. The CDR3 DNA is TGTGCCAGCAGCAACGGCTTCGGACTAGCGGGGGGCGATGAGCAGTTCTTC.

The chain uses TRBV12-3 or TRBV12-4 and TRBJ1-6; D is undetermined. The CDR3 extends over 13 amino acids. Trimming removed 8 bases at V and 10 bases at J, with 15 bases between. CDR3 sequence reads: CASRAGAESPLHF. As DNA, the CDR3 is TGTGCCAGCCGGGCGGGCGCGGAGTCACCCCTCCACTTT.

In its sample, this clonotype was seen a few times. The gene calls are TRBV5-1 and TRBJ2-7; D is perhaps TRBD1 or TRBD2 (5 bases each). The V and J ends lost 0 bases and 6 bases respectively, with 10 bases between them. The germline gives CDR1 SGHRS, CDR2 YFSETQ. CDR3 size: 13 residues. DNA of the CDR3: TGCGCCAGCAGCTTGGATGGGGGTGGCGAGCAGTACTTC. Amino acids: CASSLDGGGEQYF.

This clonotype has just a few counts. The genes are TRBV29-1 and TRBJ2-2, with unresolved D. Trimming removed 2 bases from V and 2 bases from J, with 9 bases in between. CDR1 SQVTM and CDR2 ANQGSEA come from the germline V gene. CDR3 length: 14 residues. In DNA, the CDR3 is TGCAGCGTTGAATCCGGAGTAAACACCGGGGAGCTGTTTTTT. Translated, it gives CSVESGVNTGELFF.

The CDR3: CASSLRGTSGGSEQYF. The CDR3 DNA is TGTGCCAGCAGCTTAAGGGGGACTAGCGGGGGAAGCGAGCAGTACTTC. The chain is built from TRBV7-2 and TRBJ2-7; 14 nucleotides line up with TRBD2. CDR3 length: 16 residues. V was pared by 2 bases and J by 6 bases, with 6 bases of the junction left unmatched. Germline CDR1 and CDR2: SGHTA and FQGNSA.

This clonotype was seen more than once but under ten times. The V gene is TRBV6-2 or TRBV6-3, the J gene TRBJ2-2; D may be TRBD2 (6 bases). The CDR3 covers 14 residues. The ends were cut back, 6 bases at V and 4 bases at J, with 12 bases in the middle. The germline V gene encodes CDR1 MNHEY and CDR2 SVGEGT. CDR3 loop: CASRTGTFTGELFF. The CDR3 nucleotides are TGTGCCAGCAGGACCGGGACTTTCACCGGGGAGCTGTTTTTT.

The V call is TRBV2, the J call TRBJ2-1; D is unresolved. CDR1 SNHLY and CDR2 FYNNEI come from the germline V gene. CDR3 length equals 15 residues. Deletions cut 10 bases from V and 12 bases from J, with 28 bases between. The CDR3 DNA sequence: TGTGCCATCAGCCCCGGGCTTCTCTGCTGGGCACTGCAGTTCTTC. This encodes CAISPGLLCWALQFF.

Comment on this clonotype: An end of the junction differs from the germline gene, which may be a read error. The genes are TRBV20-1 and TRBJ2-7; TRBD2 matches 8 bases. Germline CDR1 DFQATT, CDR2 SNEGSKA (reference sequence). The CDR3 length is 13 residues. CDR3 in amino acids: CSATPGGTPEPYF. CDR3 in DNA: TGCAGTGCGACACCGGGGGGGACTCCGGAGCCGTACTTC.

This clonotype was recorded a few times. The chain recombines TRBV18 with TRBJ2-6; D may be TRBD1 (6 bases). This CDR3 region has 16 residues. The germline V gene encodes CDR1 KGHSH and CDR2 LQKENI. Deletions cut 5 bases from V and 2 bases from J, with 13 bases between. The CDR3 reads CASSITGFPGANVLTF. The DNA of the CDR3 is TGTGCCAGCTCAATAACAGGGTTCCCTGGGGCCAACGTCCTGACTTTC.

This clonotype came up a few times. The genes are TRBV7-2 and TRBJ2-5; D unresolved. Germline V gene data show CDR1 as SGHTA and CDR2 as FQGNSA. V shed 5 bases and J shed 5 bases, with 12 bases lying between them. The CDR3 covers 13 residues. In DNA, the CDR3 is TGTGCCAGCAGCCCCGCGACGGGCGAGACCCAGTACTTC. Translated: CASSPATGETQYF. The whole variable domain, filled in from reference TRBV7-2 and TRBJ2-5, reads GAGVSQSPSNKVTEKGKDVELRCDPISGHTALYWYRQSLGQGLEFLIYFQGNSAPDKSGLPSDRFSAERTGGSVSTLTIQRTQQEDSAVYLCASSPATGETQYFGPGTRLLVL.

The V gene is TRBV20-1, the J gene TRBJ1-3; 7 bases map to TRBD1. CDR1 is DFQATT, CDR2 SNEGSKA, per germline (reference sequence). Trimming cost V 6 bases and J 4 bases; bases outside gene matches: 9. The CDR3 runs to 14 residues. The CDR3 is CSATTGVSGNTIYF. In nucleotides, the CDR3 is TGCAGTGCGACCACAGGGGTTTCAGGAAACACCATATATTTT.

There are a few counts of this clonotype. The J gene is TRBJ2-5, the V gene TRBV7-2, with 10 bases identical to TRBD1. V was clipped by 2 bases and J by 5 bases; unmatched bases: 5. Per the germline V gene, CDR1 is SGHTA and CDR2 is FQGNSA. The CDR3 loop spans 15 amino acids. Written as DNA, the CDR3 is TGTGCCAGCAGCTTATGGGACAGGGGAGGGGAGACCCAGTACTTC. This translates into CASSLWDRGGETQYF. The complete variable domain, with remaining parts taken from reference TRBV7-2 and TRBJ2-5, reads GAGVSQSPSNKVTEKGKDVELRCDPISGHTALYWYRQSLGQGLEFLIYFQGNSAPDKSGLPSDRFSAERTGGSVSTLTIQRTQQEDSAVYLCASSLWDRGGETQYFGPGTRLLVL.

The chain carries TRBV5-1 and TRBJ2-1; a possible D gene is TRBD1 (7 bases). Trimming stripped 2 bases from V and 6 bases from J, with 18 bases between. Germline values: CDR1 SGHRS, CDR2 YFSETQ. The CDR3 runs to 16 residues. This chain's CDR3 is CASSFQQGRLGNEQFF. The CDR3 coding sequence is TGCGCCAGCAGCTTCCAACAGGGGAGGTTGGGCAATGAGCAGTTCTTC.

CDR3 amino acids: CASKRHGRATNEKLFF. DNA for the CDR3: TGTGCCAGCAAACGACACGGGAGGGCAACTAATGAAAAACTGTTTTTT. The V call is TRBV21-1, the J call TRBJ1-4. TRBV21-1 counts as a pseudogene. CDR3 length: 16 amino acids.

This clonotype has just a few counts. V usage is TRBV30 and J usage is TRBJ1-1; unclear D gene. Germline V lookup: CDR1 GTSNPN, CDR2 SVGIG (reference sequence). The CDR3 is 12 amino acids. Trimming shortened V by 0 bases and J by 8 bases, and 10 bases separated the two germline ends. In nucleotides, the CDR3 is TGTGCCTGGAGTGTACGGGGAGGGGAAGCTTTCTTT. This gives the protein CAWSVRGGEAFF.

At least ten counts were recorded for this clonotype. The chain employs TRBV20-1 and TRBJ1-4; D not certain. Germline values: CDR1 DFQATT, CDR2 SNEGSKA (reference sequence). There are 12 residues in the CDR3. The ends were cut back, 7 bases at V and 2 bases at J, with 8 bases in the middle. DNA for the CDR3: TGCAGTGTCTGGGTGACTAATGAAAAACTGTTTTTT. Translating gives CSVWVTNEKLFF.

In this sample, this clonotype turned up a few times. This rearrangement joins TRBV18 to TRBJ2-5; 13 nucleotides match TRBD2. After removal of 3 bases from V and 1 base from J, the junction contained 2 bases not matched to a gene. Germline CDR1 KGHSH, CDR2 LQKENI. CDR3 length: 16 amino acids. The chain's CDR3 is CASSPGLAGTQETQYF. CDR3 DNA: TGTGCCAGCTCACCGGGACTAGCGGGAACCCAAGAGACCCAGTACTTC.

This clonotype was observed at least ten times. The chain joins TRBV12-3 or TRBV12-4 to TRBJ2-3; D is unresolved. The CDR3 has 15 residues. V lost 3 bases and J 2 bases, leaving 12 bases between the germline ends. The CDR3 region has the DNA TGTGCCAGCAGTTTTAAGGTGCTCCCCACAGATACGCAGTATTTT. Residues: CASSFKVLPTDTQYF.